The 5 T cell receptor beta chains below were found in one sample sequenced in a study of T cell changes during pregnancy in multiple sclerosis. Repertoires were generated with immunoSEQ multiplex PCR, while TCRdb's copy carries only in-frame clones and drops some. The data hold approximately 84,000 clones, with roughly 94% observed a single time. The sample in question was peripheral blood, obtained in the second trimester of pregnancy. The source is a female donor in good health, enrolled as a control in a pregnancy study.

The chain joins TRBV13 to TRBJ2-1; 9 bases map to TRBD1. V lost 0 bases to trimming and J lost 4 bases; unmatched junction nucleotides: 1. The CDR3 consists of 15 residues. The V gene's germline CDR1 is PRHDT and CDR2 FYEKMQ (reference sequence). The DNA for the CDR3 is TGTGCCAGCAGCTTAGGGACAGGGGGATACAATGAGCAGTTCTTC. Residues: CASSLGTGGYNEQFF.

The chain joins TRBV28 to TRBJ1-2; TRBD1 aligns across 7 bases. The junction had 4 bases not matched to a gene; V was cut back by 6 bases and J by 0 bases. The CDR3 has 14 amino acids. Germline-derived CDR1 and CDR2 are MDHEN and SYDVKM. The CDR3 sequence is CASRYRGANYGYTF. The CDR3, as DNA: TGTGCCAGCAGGTACAGGGGAGCTAACTATGGCTACACCTTC.

The chain joins TRBV5-5 to TRBJ2-7; 7 bases fit TRBD1. Losses at the gene ends were 1 base for V and 7 bases for J; bases not matched to a gene: 11. The CDR3 contains 15 residues. Germline assignment: CDR1 SGHKS and CDR2 YYEKEE (reference sequence). CDR3 residues: CASSLWDSGGTEQYF. Written as DNA, the CDR3 is TGTGCCAGCAGCTTGTGGGACAGTGGGGGAACGGAGCAGTACTTC. The whole variable domain, remainder taken from reference TRBV5-5 and TRBJ2-7, is DAGVTQSPTHLIKTRGQQVTLRCSPISGHKSVSWYQQVLGQGPQFIFQYYEKEERGRGNFPDRFSARQFPNYSSELNVNALLLGDSALYLCASSLWDSGGTEQYFGPGTRLTVT.

The chain recombines TRBV19 with TRBJ2-1, with TRBD2 identical over 10 bases. The ends lost 4 bases at V and 1 base at J; junction bases unmatched: 7. This CDR3 spans 17 amino acids. The germline gives CDR1 LNHDA, CDR2 SQIVND (reference sequence). The DNA of the CDR3 is TGTGCCAGTAGTACCTCCGCTAGCGGGAGATCCTACAATGAGCAGTTCTTC. Protein sequence: CASSTSASGRSYNEQFF.

The chain links TRBV6-5 to TRBJ2-7; D is perhaps TRBD1 (5 bases). V was pared by 2 bases and J by 6 bases, with 8 bases between. This CDR3 spans 12 amino acids. Germline V lookup: CDR1 MNHEY, CDR2 SVGAGI. The CDR3 DNA reads as TGTGCCAGCAGTTACCCTCAGGGCGAGCAGTACTTC. Encoded protein: CASSYPQGEQYF.